This T cell receptor beta chain was identified in a study of shared clonotypes between healthy human individuals. For the study at large: CD4 naive cells filled three plates per donor, CD4 memory three, CD8 naive two and CD8 memory one. Regarding the study as a whole: Sampling was confined to blood; repertoires within tissues likely differ. Across subsets, estimated richness was generally greater for naive than for memory populations.

The CDR3 totals 15 residues. Germline CDR1 MNHNS, CDR2 SASEGT. After removal of 6 bases from V and 4 bases from J, the junction contained 10 bases not matched to a gene. Division of CD4+ cells produced a CD45RA+ naive subset and a CD45RA-negative memory subset. This clone was picked up one time. What it binds is not known. TCRdb's table, derived via immunoSEQ multiplex PCR, lists solely in-frame clones and lacks some. This table has some 790,000 clones, 72% appearing once. The rearrangement uses TRBV6-1 and TRBJ2-7; 9 bases agree with TRBD2. Sequenced sample: memory CD4+ T cells sorted from blood. Documented subset: CD45RA-negative fraction. This TCR was recovered from a woman younger than 45 in good health. The CDR3 is CASRPIAGVTYEQYF. As DNA, the CDR3 is TGTGCCAGCAGGCCTATAGCGGGAGTTACATACGAGCAGTACTTC.